Listed here are 32 T cell receptor beta chains from one sample, sequenced in a study of sequential checkpoint blockade in melanoma. The method was immunoSEQ multiplex PCR; TCRdb's version includes in-frame clones alone and lacks a portion of them. The sample contains around 9,100 clones, around 71% of which appear only once. The treatment denotes: randomized to nivolumab then ipilimumab (arm A) or the reverse (arm B). The sample in question was CD8+ T cells sorted from blood (inferred from file names), obtained from a patient given nivolumab and ipilimumab in sequence. These receptors were obtained from a human donor with melanoma.

The chain carries TRBV20-1 and TRBJ2-7; D is ambiguous. V lost 3 bases and J 2 bases, leaving 2 bases between the germline ends. Germline-derived CDR1 and CDR2 are DFQATT and SNEGSKA (reference sequence). There are 10 residues in the CDR3. DNA of the CDR3: TGCAGTGCTAGTACCTACGAGCAGTACTTC. It translates to CSASTYEQYF.

A few counts support this clone. The chain is built from TRBV30 and TRBJ2-3, with 12 bases aligning to TRBD2. V dropped 0 bases and J dropped 5; count of bases not matched to a gene: 21. The V gene's germline CDR1 is GTSNPN and CDR2 SVGIG (reference sequence). The CDR3 covers 21 residues. In nucleotides, the CDR3 is TGTGCCTGGAGTGTACTGGCCCCTTTGACTAGCGGGAGTTGGGAGGGAGATACGCAGTATTTT. This gives the protein CAWSVLAPLTSGSWEGDTQYF.

CDR3 DNA sequence: TGTGCCAGCAGTTTAGACCAGGGGAACCACGAGCAGTACTTC. Amino acid sequence: CASSLDQGNHEQYF. J is TRBJ2-7 and V is TRBV27; possibly TRBD1 for D (6 bases). The V gene lost 2 bases and the J gene lost 5 bases, with 13 bases spanning the gap. The CDR3 is 14 amino acids. The germline CDR1 and CDR2 sequences are MNHEY and SMNVEV (reference sequence).

V is TRBV9 and J is TRBJ1-6, with 7 bases lining up with TRBD1. This CDR3 comprises 14 residues. The J segment lost 10 bases and the V segment lost 3 bases, leaving 7 bases of the junction unmatched. Germline V gene data show CDR1 as SGDLS and CDR2 as YYNGEE. The CDR3 nucleotides are TGTGCCAGCAGCGACAGGGGAGGAGGATCACCCCTCCACTTT. Translated: CASSDRGGGSPLHF.

The rearrangement links TRBV7-9 to TRBJ2-7, with 7 bases fitting TRBD1. V shed 7 bases, J shed 4 bases, and the junction held 10 bases outside the gene matches. Germline V gene data show CDR1 as SEHNR and CDR2 as FQNEAQ (reference sequence). CDR3 length: 14 amino acids. CDR3 bases: TGTGCCAGCACCCCGGTGACAGGGTGGTACGAGCAGTACTTC. Its protein is CASTPVTGWYEQYF.

This clone was picked up a small number of times. V usage is TRBV12-5 and J usage is TRBJ2-1; D might be TRBD2 (5 bases). Trimming stripped 7 bases from V and 4 bases from J, with 17 bases between. CDR3 length equals 15 residues. Germline V gene lookup returns CDR1 LGHNT and CDR2 FRNRAP. DNA for the CDR3: TGTGCTAGTGCCAGCCCAACCCTAGCTTACAATGAGCAGTTCTTC. It is translated as CASASPTLAYNEQFF. Full variable domain (rest looked up from reference TRBV12-5 and TRBJ2-1): DARVTQTPRHKVTEMGQEVTMRCQPILGHNTVFWYRQTMMQGLELLAYFRNRAPLDDSGMPKDRFSAEMPDATLATLKIQPSEPRDSAVYFCASASPTLAYNEQFFGPGTRLTVL.

J is TRBJ2-1 and V is TRBV9, with 11 bases that match TRBD2. This CDR3 has 15 amino acids. The germline V gene encodes CDR1 SGDLS and CDR2 YYNGEE. With V trimmed by 4 bases and J by 3 bases, 3 bases remained unmatched. Here the CDR3 reads CASSTGLADYNEQFF. The CDR3, as DNA: TGTGCCAGCAGCACGGGACTAGCGGACTACAATGAGCAGTTCTTC. The full variable domain, rest sourced from reference TRBV9 and TRBJ2-1, is DSGVTQTPKHLITATGQRVTLRCSPRSGDLSVYWYQQSLDQGLQFLIQYYNGEERAKGNILERFSAQQFPDLHSELNLSSLELGDSALYFCASSTGLADYNEQFFGPGTRLTVL.

The V gene is TRBV7-9, the J gene TRBJ2-7; TRBD1 might be the D (6 bases). The length of the CDR3 is 16 residues. V shed 2 bases and J shed 3 bases, with 17 bases lying between them. The V gene's germline CDR1 is SEHNR and CDR2 FQNEAQ (reference sequence). CDR3 nucleotide sequence: TGTGCCAGCAGCTTAATAGGGGGTGGACGGGACTACGAGCAGTACTTC. As protein: CASSLIGGGRDYEQYF.

The chain's CDR3 is CASSKSGNQPQHF. CDR3 in DNA: TGTGCCAGCTCAAAGTCAGGGAACCAGCCCCAGCATTTT. V gene TRBV18 combines with J gene TRBJ1-5; tentative D call: TRBD1 (5 bases). V was clipped by 5 bases and J by 7 bases, with 12 bases between them. Germline loops: CDR1 KGHSH, CDR2 LQKENI. The CDR3 consists of 13 residues.

This chain uses TRBV5-1 with TRBJ2-5; 10 bases line up with TRBD1. The end of the DNA is better explained by TRBJ2-7, so the J call may be wrong. This CDR3 is built from 14 residues. Per germline, CDR1 SGHRS and CDR2 YFSETQ. This CDR3 reads CASSPRDRGYEQYF. The CDR3 nucleotides read TGCGCCAGCAGCCCCCGGGACAGGGGTTACGAGCAGTACTTC.

The chain joins TRBV4-1 to TRBJ2-1; the match to TRBD2 covers 12 bases. This CDR3 is built from 16 residues. Trimming at V came to 4 bases and at J to 2 bases, leaving 3 bases not matched to a gene. Germline V gene lookup returns CDR1 MGHRA and CDR2 YSYEKL. Here the CDR3 reads CASSRWTSGAYNEQFF. CDR3 bases: TGCGCCAGCAGCCGGTGGACTAGCGGGGCCTACAATGAGCAGTTCTTC.

With regard to this clone: Other nucleotide sequences in the sample specify the same CDR3. The chain is built from TRBV19 and TRBJ2-7, with TRBD2 matching over 13 bases. After removal of 2 bases from V and 4 bases from J, the junction contained 2 bases not matched to a gene. Germline lookup yields CDR1 LNHDA and CDR2 SQIVND (reference sequence). The length of the CDR3 is 15 residues. This chain's CDR3 is CASSITSGRAYEQYF. The CDR3 coding sequence is TGTGCCAGTAGTATAACTAGCGGGAGGGCATACGAGCAGTACTTC.

The V and J genes are TRBV28 and TRBJ2-1; 7 positions agree with TRBD2. The CDR3 loop spans 16 amino acids. The germline V gene encodes CDR1 MDHEN and CDR2 SYDVKM. After removal of 2 bases from V and 7 bases from J, the junction contained 11 bases not matched to a gene. The CDR3 sequence: CASSLRVAGDWNEQFF. The CDR3 DNA is TGTGCCAGCAGTTTAAGGGTGGCGGGAGATTGGAATGAGCAGTTCTTC.

The table lists this clone with a few counts. The gene calls are TRBV7-9 and TRBJ1-2, with D perhaps matching TRBD1 (6 bases). V was shortened by 2 bases and J by 3 bases, with 13 bases between the two germline ends. The germline V gene has CDR1 SEHNR and CDR2 FQNEAQ (reference sequence). The CDR3 covers 15 residues. CDR3: CASSLIQGMDYGYTF. The CDR3 DNA reads TGTGCCAGCAGCTTAATCCAGGGGATGGACTATGGCTACACCTTC.

The gene calls are TRBV4-3 and TRBJ2-1, with D maybe TRBD2 (7 bases). Trimming cost V 0 bases and J 4 bases, with 13 bases left between them. The length of the CDR3 is 16 residues. In germline, CDR1 is LGHNA, CDR2 YSLEER. DNA for the CDR3: TGCGCCAGCAGCCAAGATGTGGGAGGGGGGTACAATGAGCAGTTCTTC. Amino acid sequence: CASSQDVGGGYNEQFF.

V gene TRBV27 combines with J gene TRBJ1-5; 8 bases match TRBD1. V shed 2 bases and J 6 bases; nucleotides not matched to a gene: 15. Germline V gives CDR1 MNHEY, CDR2 SMNVEV (reference sequence). The CDR3 is made up of 18 amino acids. CDR3 residues: CASSLNVRQGAGVQPQHF. The CDR3 region has the DNA TGTGCCAGCAGTTTAAATGTGCGGCAGGGGGCGGGTGTTCAGCCCCAGCATTTT.

This clone was seen once. The chain's CDR3 is CASSPNRWGEGDEQFF. For the CDR3, the DNA is TGCGCCAGCAGCCCCAACCGGTGGGGAGAGGGGGATGAGCAGTTCTTC. The chain has TRBV4-1 and TRBJ2-1; a possible D gene is TRBD1 (6 bases). V was cut by 4 bases and J by 8 bases, with 21 bases left in between. The CDR3 totals 16 residues. Germline loops: CDR1 MGHRA, CDR2 YSYEKL.

This clone was picked up a small number of times. The CDR3 sequence is CASRGQGGEKLFF. The CDR3 DNA reads as TGTGCCAGCAGGGGACAGGGTGGGGAAAAACTGTTTTTT. The chain has TRBV7-9 and TRBJ1-4; TRBD1 matches 9 bases. CDR1 SEHNR and CDR2 FQNEAQ come from the germline V gene (reference sequence). V dropped 6 bases and J dropped 8; count of bases not matched to a gene: 4. CDR3 size: 13 residues. The full variable domain, rest sourced from reference TRBV7-9 and TRBJ1-4, is DTGVSQNPRHKITKRGQNVTFRCDPISEHNRLYWYRQTLGQGPEFLTYFQNEAQLEKSRLLSDRFSAERPKGSFSTLEIQRTEQGDSAMYLCASRGQGGEKLFFGSGTQLSVL.

The J gene is TRBJ2-7, the V gene TRBV5-1; D is perhaps TRBD2 (6 bases). V gave up 0 bases and J gave up 4 bases, with 20 bases separating them. This CDR3 region has 17 residues. Per germline, CDR1 SGHRS and CDR2 YFSETQ. DNA of the CDR3: TGCGCCAGCAGCTTGGCCTACGGGGAGGCAGGACGTTACGAGCAGTACTTC. Translated, it gives CASSLAYGEAGRYEQYF.

The chain carries TRBV5-4 and TRBJ1-2; 9 nucleotides line up with TRBD1. The CDR3 is 15 amino acids. Germline V lookup: CDR1 SGHNT, CDR2 YYREEE (reference sequence). The ends lost 3 bases at V and 3 bases at J; junction bases unmatched: 6. DNA for the CDR3: TGTGCCAGCAGCTACCAAACAGGGGGCGACTATGGCTACACCTTC. Encoded protein: CASSYQTGGDYGYTF.

The sample holds a few counts of this clone. This chain joins TRBV7-9 and TRBJ1-3, with TRBD1 as a possible D gene (5 bases). Germline values: CDR1 SEHNR, CDR2 FQNEAQ (reference sequence). This CDR3 region has 16 residues. Trimming took 5 bases from V and 0 from J, leaving 14 bases between them. The DNA for the CDR3 is TGTGCCAGCAGCCCAAGACAGCTTAGCTCTGGAAACACCATATATTTT. This translates into CASSPRQLSSGNTIYF.

The chain employs TRBV23-1 and TRBJ1-2, with TRBD1 identical over 7 bases. TRBV23-1 is an ORF; its function is uncertain. The CDR3 length is 14 residues. Trimming at V came to 2 bases and at J to 4 bases, leaving 4 bases not matched to a gene. CDR3 DNA: TGCGCCAGCAGTCAAGGAACAGGGGTCTATGGCTACACCTTC. It is translated as CASSQGTGVYGYTF.

The chain has TRBV5-5 and TRBJ1-2; D is ambiguous. The CDR3 contains 15 residues. V lost 4 bases and J 8 bases, leaving 21 bases between the germline ends. Germline V gene data show CDR1 as SGHKS and CDR2 as YYEKEE (reference sequence). The CDR3 reads CASSPGGLSAGGYTF. The CDR3 coding sequence is TGTGCCAGCAGCCCCGGAGGGTTAAGCGCAGGCGGCTACACCTTC.

The chain carries TRBV6-5 and TRBJ2-2, with 8 bases fitting TRBD1. The CDR3 consists of 15 residues. Germline trimming cut 7 bases from V and 4 bases from J; bases unmatched to any gene: 8. In germline, CDR1 is MNHEY, CDR2 SVGAGI. CDR3 in amino acids: CASNPDRAGTGELFF. The CDR3 DNA sequence: TGTGCCAGCAACCCGGACAGGGCGGGCACCGGGGAGCTGTTTTTT.

This clone is medium-sized (0.01 to 0.1%). The V gene is TRBV4-3, the J gene TRBJ2-2; tentatively, D is TRBD2 (5 bases). The CDR3 sequence is 15 residues long. Trimming took off 4 bases at V and 4 bases at J, with 13 bases between the two ends. Germline V lookup: CDR1 LGHNA, CDR2 YSLEER. CDR3 in DNA: TGCGCCAGCAGCCCAGCGGAACGAAGCACCGGGGAGCTGTTTTTT. This codes for CASSPAERSTGELFF.

This chain links TRBV4-2 with TRBJ1-6; D gene uncertain. The CDR3 runs 17 residues. Germline V CDR1 and CDR2: LGHNA, YNFKEQ. V was clipped by 0 bases and J by 3 bases, with 12 bases between them. In DNA, the CDR3 is TGTGCCAGCAGCCAAGAGGGAGCCGGGATCTATAATTCACCCCTCCACTTT. This sequence encodes CASSQEGAGIYNSPLHF.

This chain's CDR3 is CASSQGQESYEQYF. As DNA, the CDR3 is TGCGCCAGCAGCCAGGGACAGGAATCCTACGAGCAGTACTTC. The genes are TRBV4-1 and TRBJ2-7; TRBD1 matches at 8 bases. In germline, CDR1 is MGHRA, CDR2 YSYEKL. V shed 3 bases, J shed 1 base, and the junction held 2 bases outside the gene matches. The CDR3 contains 14 residues.

V is TRBV5-4 and J is TRBJ1-2, with 7 bases matching TRBD1. J gave up 3 bases and V 3 bases, and 5 bases lay outside the gene matches. The CDR3 loop spans 14 amino acids. Germline values: CDR1 SGHNT, CDR2 YYREEE (reference sequence). CDR3 DNA: TGTGCCAGCAGCTCCAGGGACAGTCACTATGGCTACACCTTC. Its protein product is CASSSRDSHYGYTF.

The chain carries TRBV5-8 and TRBJ1-6, with TRBD1 identical over 9 bases. Per the germline V gene, CDR1 is SGHTS and CDR2 is YDEGEE. This CDR3 region has 14 residues. With 5 bases clipped from V and 7 bases from J, the junction kept 4 bases outside the gene matches. DNA for the CDR3: TGTGCCAGCAGTGGGACAGGGTTCAATTCACCCCTCCACTTT. This encodes CASSGTGFNSPLHF. The entire variable domain, with the rest obtained from reference TRBV5-8 and TRBJ1-6, is as follows: EAGVTQSPTHLIKTRGQQATLRCSPISGHTSVYWYQQALGLGLQFLLWYDEGEERNRGNFPPRFSGRQFPNYSSELNVNALELEDSALYLCASSGTGFNSPLHFGNGTRLTVT.

The chain has TRBV5-8 and TRBJ2-7; D unclear. The CDR3 extends over 14 amino acids. Trimming cost V 0 bases and J 3 bases, with 10 bases left between them. Germline V gene data show CDR1 as SGHTS and CDR2 as YDEGEE. CDR3 coding DNA: TGTGCCAGCAGCTTGGACGAGTACAGCTACGAGCAGTACTTC. It codes for CASSLDEYSYEQYF.

The rearrangement joins TRBV27 to TRBJ2-4; D is possibly TRBD1 (5 bases). Per germline, CDR1 MNHEY and CDR2 SMNVEV (reference sequence). The CDR3 loop spans 15 amino acids. V lost 6 bases and J 2 bases, leaving 14 bases between the germline ends. CDR3 DNA sequence: TGTGCCAGCAGAGATATAGGGGCTTCCAAAAACATTCAGTACTTC. This encodes CASRDIGASKNIQYF.

This rearrangement joins TRBV27 to TRBJ1-5, with D unresolved. Trimming took 4 bases from V and 0 from J, leaving 13 bases between them. The CDR3 length is 16 residues. Germline V gene sequence: CDR1 MNHEY, CDR2 SMNVEV (reference sequence). Here the CDR3 reads CASSSGFQYSNQPQHF. The CDR3 bases are TGTGCCAGCAGTTCGGGGTTCCAATATAGCAATCAGCCCCAGCATTTT.